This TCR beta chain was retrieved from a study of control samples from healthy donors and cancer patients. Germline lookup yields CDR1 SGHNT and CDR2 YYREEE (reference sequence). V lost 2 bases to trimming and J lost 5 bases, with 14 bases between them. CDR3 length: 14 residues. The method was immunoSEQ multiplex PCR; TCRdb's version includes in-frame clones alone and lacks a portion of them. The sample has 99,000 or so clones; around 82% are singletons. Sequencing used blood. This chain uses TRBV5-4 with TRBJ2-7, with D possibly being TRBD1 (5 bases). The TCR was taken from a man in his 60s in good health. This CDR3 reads CASSFAGKSNEQYF. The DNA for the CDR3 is TGTGCCAGCAGCTTCGCAGGGAAATCAAACGAGCAGTACTTC.